A single sample gave rise to the 6 T cell receptor beta chains below, sequenced in a study of T cells in Graves' hyperthyroidism and ophthalmopathy. RNA transcripts served as the template for amplifying TCR beta CDR3 regions. Initially, a first-round RT-PCR of the TCR CDR3 employed the HTBI primer set. TCRdb re-derived calls from the multiplex PCR reads in MiXCR, one entry per CDR3 protein. The sample gives hundreds of thousands of distinct CDR3 sequences, over 20% of which show up once; 50% to 75% is in the top ten. The specimen was blood. The receptors here all came from a man aged 25 to 40 with Graves' ophthalmopathy.

This clonotype was counted between two and nine times. This sequence joins TRBV20-1 and TRBJ2-1; TRBD1 might be the D (5 bases). Germline CDR1 is DFQATT and CDR2 is SNEGSKA (reference sequence). Deletions cut 5 bases from V and 4 bases from J, with 15 bases between. This CDR3 comprises 14 residues. In DNA form, the CDR3 reads TGCAGTGCTTCCGACCGTAAGGGGTACAATGAGCAGTTCTTC. Protein product: CSASDRKGYNEQFF.

Concerning this clonotype: A clone one base away is much larger, so this may be a read error. The rearrangement uses TRBV19 and TRBJ2-3; D call uncertain. The CDR3 is 12 residues long. V dropped 9 bases and J dropped 1 base, with 8 bases sitting between them. Germline V gene sequence: CDR1 LNHDA, CDR2 SQIVND (reference sequence). CDR3: CASNFGTDTQYF. For the CDR3, the DNA is TGTGCCAGCAACTTCGGCACAGATACGCAGTATTTT.

J is TRBJ2-5 and V is TRBV2; the D gene is possibly TRBD2 (5 bases). CDR1 is SNHLY and CDR2 is FYNNEI in the germline V gene. V lost 2 bases to trimming and J lost 9 bases, with 10 bases between them. The CDR3 has 12 residues. CDR3 in amino acids: CASSELRDPQYF. Written as DNA, the CDR3 is TGTGCCAGCAGTGAACTGAGGGATCCCCAGTACTTC.

This clonotype was recorded a few times. The J gene is TRBJ1-5, the V gene TRBV4-1; D not resolved. Germline assignment: CDR1 MGHRA and CDR2 YSYEKL. CDR3 size: 14 residues. Between the trimmed V and J ends, which lost 2 bases and 7 bases, there was a span of 12 bases. The CDR3, as DNA: TGCGCCAGCAGCCAAACGAAGATGGGACAGCCCCAGCATTTT. Protein product: CASSQTKMGQPQHF.

The rearrangement uses TRBV5-1 and TRBJ2-5; the match to TRBD2 covers 14 bases. Trimming removed 4 bases from V and 5 bases from J; junction bases left unmatched: 13. Germline V lookup: CDR1 SGHRS, CDR2 YFSETQ. The CDR3 runs to 18 residues. The CDR3 DNA is TGCGCCAGCAGCATGACTAGCGGGAGGGCCTCGGGGCAGGAGACCCAGTACTTC. This translates into CASSMTSGRASGQETQYF.

The chain employs TRBV29-1 and TRBJ2-1; 10 bases agree with TRBD2. Germline CDR1 SQVTM, CDR2 ANQGSEA. The CDR3 loop spans 15 amino acids. After removal of 5 bases from V and 1 base from J, the junction contained 5 bases not matched to a gene. CDR3 sequence reads: CSVPGTSDSYNEQFF. DNA of the CDR3: TGCAGCGTTCCCGGGACTAGCGATTCCTACAATGAGCAGTTCTTC.